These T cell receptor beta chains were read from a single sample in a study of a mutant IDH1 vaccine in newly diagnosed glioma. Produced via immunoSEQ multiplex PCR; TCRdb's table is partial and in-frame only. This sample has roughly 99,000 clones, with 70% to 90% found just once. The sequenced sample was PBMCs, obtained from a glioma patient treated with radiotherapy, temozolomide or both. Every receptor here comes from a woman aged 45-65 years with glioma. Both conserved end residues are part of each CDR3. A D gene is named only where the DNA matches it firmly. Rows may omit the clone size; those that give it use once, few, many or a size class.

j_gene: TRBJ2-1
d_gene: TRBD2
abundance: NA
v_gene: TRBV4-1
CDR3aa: CASSQATLAYNEQFF
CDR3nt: TGCGCCAGCAGCCAAGCCACACTAGCGTACAATGAGCAGTTCTTC

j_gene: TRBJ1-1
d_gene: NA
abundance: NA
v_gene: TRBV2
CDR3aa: CASSPLSGLTLVTEAFF
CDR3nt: TGTGCCAGCAGTCCTCTATCGGGGCTAACGCTGGTAACTGAAGCTTTCTTT

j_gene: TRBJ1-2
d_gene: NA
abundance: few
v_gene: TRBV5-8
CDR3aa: CASSLARQNYGYTF
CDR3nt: TGTGCCAGCAGCTTGGCCCGCCAGAACTATGGCTACACCTTC

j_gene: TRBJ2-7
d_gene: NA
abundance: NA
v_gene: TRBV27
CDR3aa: CASSLLARMYEQYF
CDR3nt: TGTGCCAGCAGTTTACTGGCCCGGATGTACGAGCAGTACTTC

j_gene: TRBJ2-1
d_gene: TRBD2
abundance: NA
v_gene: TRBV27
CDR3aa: CASRRPEREEFF
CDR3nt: TGTGCCAGCAGACGCCCCGAACGGGAGGAGTTCTTC

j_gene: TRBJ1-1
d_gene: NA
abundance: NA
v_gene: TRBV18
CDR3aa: CASSPRGVDTEAFF
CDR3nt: TGTGCCAGCTCACCAAGAGGGGTGGACACTGAAGCTTTCTTT

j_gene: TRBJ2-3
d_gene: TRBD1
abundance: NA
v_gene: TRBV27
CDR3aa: CASSDPGQGKGTQYF
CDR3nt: TGTGCCAGCAGTGATCCGGGACAGGGAAAGGGTACGCAGTATTTT

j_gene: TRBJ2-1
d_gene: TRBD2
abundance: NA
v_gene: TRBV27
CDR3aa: CASRGVGASGYNEQFF
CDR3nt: TGTGCCAGCAGAGGGGTAGGGGCTAGCGGCTACAATGAGCAGTTCTTC

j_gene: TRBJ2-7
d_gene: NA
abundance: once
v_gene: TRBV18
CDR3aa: CASSPGTGTYEQYF
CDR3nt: TGTGCCAGCTCACCAGGGACGGGAACCTACGAGCAGTACTTC

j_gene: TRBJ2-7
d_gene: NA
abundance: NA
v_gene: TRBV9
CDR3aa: CASSAYRDPVEQYF
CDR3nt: TGTGCCAGCAGCGCCTACCGGGACCCCGTCGAGCAGTACTTC

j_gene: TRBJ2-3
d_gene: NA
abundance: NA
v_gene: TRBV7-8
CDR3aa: CASSLDVGGGTDTQYF
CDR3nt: TGTGCCAGCAGCTTAGATGTGGGCGGGGGCACAGATACGCAGTATTTT

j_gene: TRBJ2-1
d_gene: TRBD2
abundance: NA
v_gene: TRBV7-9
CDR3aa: CASRQGLAGWDEQFF
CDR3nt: TGTGCCAGCAGACAGGGACTAGCGGGATGGGATGAGCAGTTCTTC

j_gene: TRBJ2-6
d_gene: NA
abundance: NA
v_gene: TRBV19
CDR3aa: CASTNQGPGANVLTF
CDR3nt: TGTGCCAGTACCAACCAGGGACCTGGGGCCAACGTCCTGACTTTC

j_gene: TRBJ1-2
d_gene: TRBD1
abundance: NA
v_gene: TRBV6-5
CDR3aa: CASSPGQGFHGYTF
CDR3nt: TGTGCCAGCAGCCCAGGACAGGGGTTCCATGGCTACACCTTC

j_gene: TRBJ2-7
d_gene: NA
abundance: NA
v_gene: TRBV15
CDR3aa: CATSENSYEQYF
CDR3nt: TGTGCCACCAGCGAGAACAGCTACGAGCAGTACTTC

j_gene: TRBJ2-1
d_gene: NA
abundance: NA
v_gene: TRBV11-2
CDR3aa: CASVLRAKVDNEQFF
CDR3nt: TGTGCCAGCGTCCTACGGGCGAAAGTTGATAATGAGCAGTTCTTC

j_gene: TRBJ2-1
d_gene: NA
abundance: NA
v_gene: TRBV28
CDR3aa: CASSLSVEVNNEQFF
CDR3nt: TGTGCCAGCAGTTTGTCCGTGGAAGTCAACAATGAGCAGTTCTTC

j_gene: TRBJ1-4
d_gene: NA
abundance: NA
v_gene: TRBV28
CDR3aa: CASSVRAANEKLFF
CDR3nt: TGTGCCAGCAGTGTCAGGGCAGCTAATGAAAAACTGTTTTTT

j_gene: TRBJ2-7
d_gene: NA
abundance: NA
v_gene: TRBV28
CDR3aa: CASSPGPYEQYF
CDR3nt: TGTGCCAGCAGTCCCGGACCTTACGAGCAGTACTTC

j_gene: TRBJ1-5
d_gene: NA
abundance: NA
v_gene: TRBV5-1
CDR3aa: CASSFGRNQPQHF
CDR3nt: TGCGCCAGCAGCTTTGGGCGAAATCAGCCCCAGCATTTT

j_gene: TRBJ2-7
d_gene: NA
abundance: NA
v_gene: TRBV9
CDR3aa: CASSEPPIGSYEQYF
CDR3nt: TGTGCCAGCAGCGAGCCCCCGATCGGCTCCTACGAGCAGTACTTC

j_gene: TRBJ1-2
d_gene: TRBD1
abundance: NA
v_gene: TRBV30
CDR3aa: CAGGQGHYGYTF
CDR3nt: TGTGCCGGAGGACAGGGCCACTATGGCTACACCTTC

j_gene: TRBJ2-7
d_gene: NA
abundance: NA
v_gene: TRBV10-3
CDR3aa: CAISYRGDYEQYF
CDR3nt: TGTGCCATCTCATACCGAGGGGACTACGAGCAGTACTTC

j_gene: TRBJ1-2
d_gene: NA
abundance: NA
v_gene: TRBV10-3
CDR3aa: CAISESLSTLGANYGYTF
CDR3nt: TGTGCCATCAGTGAGTCGTTGTCCACGCTAGGGGCTAACTATGGCTACACCTTC

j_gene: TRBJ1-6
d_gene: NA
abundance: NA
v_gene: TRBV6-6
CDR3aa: CASRLTNSPLHF
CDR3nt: TGTGCCAGCAGGCTGACCAATTCACCCCTCCACTTT

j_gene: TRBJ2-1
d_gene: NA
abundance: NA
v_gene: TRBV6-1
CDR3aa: CASTFGQNYNEQFF
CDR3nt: TGTGCCAGCACTTTCGGACAGAACTACAATGAGCAGTTCTTC

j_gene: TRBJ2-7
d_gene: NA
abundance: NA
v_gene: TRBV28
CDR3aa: CASSTGAGTPYEQYF
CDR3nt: TGTGCCAGCAGTACGGGAGCGGGCACCCCCTACGAGCAGTACTTC

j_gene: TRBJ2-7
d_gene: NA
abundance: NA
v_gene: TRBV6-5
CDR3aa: CASSTDGTPYEQYF
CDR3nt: TGTGCCAGCAGTACCGACGGGACTCCTTACGAGCAGTACTTC

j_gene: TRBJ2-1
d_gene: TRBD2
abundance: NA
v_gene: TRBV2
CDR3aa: CASCPPGLAGGRSYNEQFF
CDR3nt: TGTGCCAGCTGTCCACCGGGACTAGCGGGAGGTCGCTCCTACAATGAGCAGTTCTTC

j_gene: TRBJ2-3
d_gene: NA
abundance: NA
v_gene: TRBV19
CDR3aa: CASSIASTDTQYF
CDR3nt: TGTGCCAGTAGTATAGCGAGCACAGATACGCAGTATTTT

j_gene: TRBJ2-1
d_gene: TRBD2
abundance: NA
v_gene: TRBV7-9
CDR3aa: CASSGGSGKRYNEQFF
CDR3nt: TGTGCCAGCAGCGGAGGTAGCGGGAAGAGGTACAATGAGCAGTTCTTC

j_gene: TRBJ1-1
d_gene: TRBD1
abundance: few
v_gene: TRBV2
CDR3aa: CASSGGTGRSTEAFF
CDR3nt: TGTGCCAGCAGTGGGGGGACAGGGCGGAGTACTGAAGCTTTCTTT

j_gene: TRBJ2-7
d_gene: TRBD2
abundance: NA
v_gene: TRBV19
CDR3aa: CASSIPRELSYEQYF
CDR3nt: TGTGCCAGTAGTATCCCGCGGGAGCTATCCTACGAGCAGTACTTC

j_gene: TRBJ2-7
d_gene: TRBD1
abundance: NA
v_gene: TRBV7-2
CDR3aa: CASSLNRGFGEQYF
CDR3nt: TGTGCCAGCAGCTTAAACAGGGGGTTTGGGGAGCAGTACTTC

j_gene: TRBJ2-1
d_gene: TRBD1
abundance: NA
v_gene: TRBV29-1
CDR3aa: CSAFLGDRTYNEQFF
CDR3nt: TGCAGCGCCTTTTTAGGGGACAGGACCTACAATGAGCAGTTCTTC

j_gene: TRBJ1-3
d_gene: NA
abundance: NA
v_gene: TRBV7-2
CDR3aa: CASSFWESGNTIYF
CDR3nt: TGTGCCAGCAGCTTTTGGGAGTCTGGAAACACCATATATTTT

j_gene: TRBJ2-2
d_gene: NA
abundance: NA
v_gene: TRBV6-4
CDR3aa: CASSDSDSGELFF
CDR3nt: TGTGCCAGCAGTGACTCGGACTCCGGGGAGCTGTTTTTT

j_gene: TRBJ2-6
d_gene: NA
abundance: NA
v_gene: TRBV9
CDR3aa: CASSVERFSGANVLTF
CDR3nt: TGTGCCAGCAGCGTAGAACGGTTCTCTGGGGCCAACGTCCTGACTTTC

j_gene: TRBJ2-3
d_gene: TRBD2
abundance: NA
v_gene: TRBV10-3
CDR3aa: CAISDSGRGDTQYF
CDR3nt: TGTGCCATCAGTGATAGCGGGAGGGGAGATACGCAGTATTTT

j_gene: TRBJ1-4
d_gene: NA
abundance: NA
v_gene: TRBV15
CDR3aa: CATSRDPNGEKLFF
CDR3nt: TGTGCCACCAGCAGAGATCCGAATGGAGAAAAACTGTTTTTT

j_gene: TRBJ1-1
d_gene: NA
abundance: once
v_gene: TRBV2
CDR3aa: CASRGALNTEAFF
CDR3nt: TGTGCCAGCAGGGGGGCCCTGAACACTGAAGCTTTCTTT

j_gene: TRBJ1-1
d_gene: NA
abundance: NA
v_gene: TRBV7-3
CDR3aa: CASSLSAGAVEAFF
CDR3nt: TGTGCCAGCAGCTTATCAGCCGGGGCGGTTGAAGCTTTCTTT